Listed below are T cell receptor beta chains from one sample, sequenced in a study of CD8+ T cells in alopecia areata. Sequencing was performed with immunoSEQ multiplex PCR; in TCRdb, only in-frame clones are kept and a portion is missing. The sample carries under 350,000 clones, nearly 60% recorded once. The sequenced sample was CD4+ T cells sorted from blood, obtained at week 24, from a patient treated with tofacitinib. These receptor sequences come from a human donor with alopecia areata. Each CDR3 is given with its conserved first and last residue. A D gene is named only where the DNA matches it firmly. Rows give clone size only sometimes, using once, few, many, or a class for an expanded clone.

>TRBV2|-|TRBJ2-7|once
CASADGPTYEQYF
TGTGCCAGCGCTGATGGACCTACCTACGAGCAGTACTTC
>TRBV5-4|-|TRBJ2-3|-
CASSFPVGLADTQYF
TGTGCCAGCAGCTTCCCCGTGGGGTTGGCAGATACGCAGTATTTT
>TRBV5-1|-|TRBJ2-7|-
CASSFLGGGRDEQYF
TGCGCCAGCAGCTTCCTAGGAGGGGGTCGAGACGAGCAGTACTTC
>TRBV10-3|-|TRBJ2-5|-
CAVSGHGKETQYF
TGTGCCGTCTCGGGACACGGAAAAGAGACCCAGTACTTC
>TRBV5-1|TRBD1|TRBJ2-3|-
CASSLRQGDTDTQYF
TGCGCCAGCAGCTTGAGACAGGGGGACACAGATACGCAGTATTTT
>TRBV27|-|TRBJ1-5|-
CASSPGERHQPQHF
TGTGCCAGCAGTCCAGGGGAGAGGCATCAGCCCCAGCATTTT
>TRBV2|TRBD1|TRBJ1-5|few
CASSEDRGVQPQHF
TGTGCCAGCAGTGAAGACAGGGGCGTTCAGCCCCAGCATTTT
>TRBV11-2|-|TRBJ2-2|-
CASSLEWGSGELFF
TGTGCCAGCAGCTTAGAATGGGGGTCCGGGGAGCTGTTTTTT
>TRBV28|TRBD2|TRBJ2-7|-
CASRSTSAEQYF
TGTGCCAGCAGATCCACTAGCGCCGAGCAGTACTTC
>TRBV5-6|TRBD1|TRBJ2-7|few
CASSLPGTGDYEQYF
TGTGCCAGCAGCTTGCCCGGGACAGGGGACTACGAGCAGTACTTC
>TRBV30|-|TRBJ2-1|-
CAWSAAGPYNEQFF
TGTGCCTGGAGTGCGGCGGGGCCCTACAATGAGCAGTTCTTC
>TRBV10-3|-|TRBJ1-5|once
CAISRTVDQPQHF
TGTGCCATCAGTCGGACAGTCGATCAGCCCCAGCATTTT
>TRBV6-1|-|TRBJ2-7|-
CASRPPGGNEQYF
TGTGCCAGCAGGCCCCCAGGGGGGAACGAGCAGTACTTC
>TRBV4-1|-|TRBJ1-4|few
CASSQEDEKLFF
TGCGCCAGCAGCCAAGAAGACGAAAAACTGTTTTTT
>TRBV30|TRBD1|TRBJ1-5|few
CAWTKPGQGHQPQHF
TGTGCCTGGACCAAACCCGGACAGGGCCATCAGCCCCAGCATTTT
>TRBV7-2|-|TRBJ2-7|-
CASSPTGTLVAYEQYF
TGTGCCAGCAGCCCCACCGGGACATTGGTTGCCTACGAGCAGTACTTC
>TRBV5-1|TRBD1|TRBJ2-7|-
CASSLGQGEQYF
TGCGCCAGCAGCTTGGGACAGGGGGAGCAGTACTTC
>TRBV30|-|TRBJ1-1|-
CAWNQGRNTEAFF
TGTGCCTGGAACCAGGGACGGAACACTGAAGCTTTCTTT
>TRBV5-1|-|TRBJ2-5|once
CASSLVVSPDQETQYF
TGCGCCAGCAGCTTGGTAGTTTCCCCTGATCAAGAGACCCAGTACTTC
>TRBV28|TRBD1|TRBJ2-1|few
CASSLRLGQSNRWQFF
TGTGCCAGCAGTTTACGGCTGGGACAGTCCAACCGTTGGCAGTTCTTC
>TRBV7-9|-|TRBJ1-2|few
CASSPGGIIYGYTF
TGTGCCAGCAGCCCTGGGGGGATTATCTATGGCTACACCTTC
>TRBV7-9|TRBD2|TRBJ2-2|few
CASSAIAGKTGELFF
TGTGCCAGCAGCGCTATAGCGGGGAAGACCGGGGAGCTGTTTTTT
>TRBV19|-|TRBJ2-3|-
CASTVDRAITDTQYF
TGTGCCAGTACGGTCGACAGAGCCATCACAGATACGCAGTATTTT
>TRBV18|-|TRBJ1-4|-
CASSPIRESEKLFF
TGTGCCAGCTCACCAATCAGGGAAAGTGAAAAACTGTTTTTT
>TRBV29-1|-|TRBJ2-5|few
CSVRGIFQETQYF
TGCAGCGTTAGGGGCATCTTCCAAGAGACCCAGTACTTC
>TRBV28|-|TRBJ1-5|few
CASSFGDFYSNQPQHF
TGTGCCAGCAGTTTCGGGGATTTTTATAGCAATCAGCCCCAGCATTTT
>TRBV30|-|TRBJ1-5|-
CAWSVGRNSEHNQPQHF
TGTGCCTGGAGCGTAGGCAGGAATAGTGAGCACAATCAGCCCCAGCATTTT
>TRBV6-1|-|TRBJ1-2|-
CASSELPGTNYGYTF
TGTGCCAGCAGTGAACTACCAGGGACTAACTATGGCTACACCTTC
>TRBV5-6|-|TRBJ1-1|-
CASSRLIDTEAFF
TGTGCCAGCAGCCGATTGATCGACACTGAAGCTTTCTTT
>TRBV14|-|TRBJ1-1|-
CASSQLRGHEAFF
TGTGCCAGCAGCCAGCTAAGAGGACATGAAGCTTTCTTT
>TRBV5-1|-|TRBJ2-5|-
CASSVGLAEQETQYF
TGCGCCAGCAGCGTTGGGTTAGCGGAACAAGAGACCCAGTACTTC
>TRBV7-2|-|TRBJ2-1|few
CASSAGAPTEQFF
TGTGCCAGCAGCGCAGGCGCCCCGACTGAGCAGTTCTTC
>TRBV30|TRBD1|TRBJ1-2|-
CAWSSGDRGYGYTF
TGTGCCTGGAGTTCGGGGGACAGGGGCTATGGCTACACCTTC
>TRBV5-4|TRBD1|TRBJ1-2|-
CASSPPTGVGYTF
TGTGCCAGCAGCCCGCCGACAGGGGTCGGCTACACCTTC
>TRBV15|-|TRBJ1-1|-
CATSRGEGGRGTEAFF
TGTGCCACCAGCAGAGGGGAGGGTGGCAGAGGCACTGAAGCTTTCTTT
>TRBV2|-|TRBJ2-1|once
CASSERAGEQFF
TGTGCCAGCAGTGAACGGGCGGGTGAGCAGTTCTTC
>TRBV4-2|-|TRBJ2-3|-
CASSQDTRDTQYF
TGTGCCAGCAGCCAAGATACCAGGGATACGCAGTATTTT
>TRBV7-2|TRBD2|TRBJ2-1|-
CASSQLKAGGRNEQFF
TGTGCCAGCAGCCAACTCAAAGCGGGGGGCCGCAATGAGCAGTTCTTC
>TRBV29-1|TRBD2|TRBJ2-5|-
CSGGGGGAETQYF
TGCAGCGGAGGCGGGGGGGGCGCAGAGACCCAGTACTTC
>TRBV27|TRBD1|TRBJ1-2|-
CASSLEQGNYGYTF
TGTGCCAGCAGTTTAGAACAGGGGAACTATGGCTACACCTTC
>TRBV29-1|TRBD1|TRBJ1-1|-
CSVERGRGSEAFF
TGCAGCGTTGAAAGGGGGCGAGGTTCTGAAGCTTTCTTT
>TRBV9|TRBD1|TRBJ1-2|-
CASSVGGTDYGYTF
TGTGCCAGCAGCGTAGGCGGGACAGACTATGGCTACACCTTC
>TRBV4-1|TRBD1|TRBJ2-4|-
CASSQAPGQGPKNIQYF
TGCGCCAGCAGCCAAGCACCGGGACAGGGGCCCAAAAACATTCAGTACTTC
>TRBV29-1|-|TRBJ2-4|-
CSVGRDGNIQYF
TGCAGCGTTGGCAGGGACGGTAACATTCAGTACTTC
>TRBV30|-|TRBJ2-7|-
CAWSVRGGEQYF
TGTGCCTGGAGTGTAAGGGGAGGAGAGCAGTACTTC
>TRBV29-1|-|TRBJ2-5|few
CSVDTETQYF
TGCAGCGTTGATACAGAGACCCAGTACTTC
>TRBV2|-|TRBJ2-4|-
CASSAGEGFKNIQYF
TGTGCCAGCAGTGCGGGTGAGGGGTTCAAAAACATTCAGTACTTC
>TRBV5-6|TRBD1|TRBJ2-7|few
CASSLQGQPTYEQYF
TGTGCCAGCAGCTTGCAGGGACAGCCTACCTACGAGCAGTACTTC
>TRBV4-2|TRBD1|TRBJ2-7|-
CASSQAAGQGAYEQYF
TGTGCCAGCAGCCAAGCCGCGGGACAGGGGGCCTACGAGCAGTACTTC
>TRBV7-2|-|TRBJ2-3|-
CASSSLGGTDTQYF
TGTGCCAGCAGCTCGCTCGGGGGCACAGATACGCAGTATTTT
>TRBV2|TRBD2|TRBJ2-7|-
CASSGVSGVYEQYF
TGTGCCAGCAGTGGGGTTAGCGGGGTCTACGAGCAGTACTTC